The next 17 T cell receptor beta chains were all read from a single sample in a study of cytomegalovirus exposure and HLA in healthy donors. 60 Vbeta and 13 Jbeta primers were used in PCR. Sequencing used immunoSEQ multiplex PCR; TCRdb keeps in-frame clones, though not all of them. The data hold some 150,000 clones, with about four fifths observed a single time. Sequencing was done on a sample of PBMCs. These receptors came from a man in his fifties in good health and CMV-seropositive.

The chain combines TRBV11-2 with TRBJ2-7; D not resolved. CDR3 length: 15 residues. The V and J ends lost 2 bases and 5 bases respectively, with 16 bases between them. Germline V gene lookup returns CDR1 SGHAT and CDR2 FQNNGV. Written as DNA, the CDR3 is TGTGCCAGCAGCTTACGTCGCTTCTCTCCGGACGAGCAGTACTTC. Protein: CASSLRRFSPDEQYF.

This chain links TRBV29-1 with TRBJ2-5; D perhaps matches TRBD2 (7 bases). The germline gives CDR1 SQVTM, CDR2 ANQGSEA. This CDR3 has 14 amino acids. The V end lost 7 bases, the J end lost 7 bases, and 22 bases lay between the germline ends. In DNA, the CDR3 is TGCAGCGCCACGAGGGGGGGCGCTTCGGGGACCCAGTACTTC. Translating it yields CSATRGGASGTQYF.

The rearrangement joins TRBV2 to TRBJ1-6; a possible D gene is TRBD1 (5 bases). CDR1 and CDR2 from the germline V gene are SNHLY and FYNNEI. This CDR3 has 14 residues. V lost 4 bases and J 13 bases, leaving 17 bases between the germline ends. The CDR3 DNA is TGTGCCAGCAGTGTCGGAGGGGAGGTCTTTCCCCTCCACTTT. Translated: CASSVGGEVFPLHF. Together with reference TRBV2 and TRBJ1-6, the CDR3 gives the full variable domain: EPEVTQTPSHQVTQMGQEVILRCVPISNHLYFYWYRQILGQKVEFLVSFYNNEISEKSEIFDDQFSVERPDGSNFTLKIRSTKLEDSAMYFCASSVGGEVFPLHFGNGTRLTVT.

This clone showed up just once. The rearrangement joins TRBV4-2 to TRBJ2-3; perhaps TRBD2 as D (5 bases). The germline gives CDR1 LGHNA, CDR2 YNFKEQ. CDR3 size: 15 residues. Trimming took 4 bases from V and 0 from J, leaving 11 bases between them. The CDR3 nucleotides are TGTGCCAGCAGCCTAGGACTGGGAAGCACAGATACGCAGTATTTT. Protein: CASSLGLGSTDTQYF.

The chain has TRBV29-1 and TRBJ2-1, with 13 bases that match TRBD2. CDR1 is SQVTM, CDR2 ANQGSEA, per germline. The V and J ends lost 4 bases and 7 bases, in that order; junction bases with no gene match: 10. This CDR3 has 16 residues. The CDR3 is CSVVEVTSGRLNEQFF. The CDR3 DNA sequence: TGCAGCGTTGTCGAGGTGACTAGCGGGAGGTTGAATGAGCAGTTCTTC.

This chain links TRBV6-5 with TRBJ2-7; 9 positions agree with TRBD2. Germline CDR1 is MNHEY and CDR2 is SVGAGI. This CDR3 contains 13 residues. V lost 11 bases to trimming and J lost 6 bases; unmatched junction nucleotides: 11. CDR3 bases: TGTGCCGTCAAGGGCGGGAGGGCCCGCGAGCAGTACTTC. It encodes CAVKGGRAREQYF.

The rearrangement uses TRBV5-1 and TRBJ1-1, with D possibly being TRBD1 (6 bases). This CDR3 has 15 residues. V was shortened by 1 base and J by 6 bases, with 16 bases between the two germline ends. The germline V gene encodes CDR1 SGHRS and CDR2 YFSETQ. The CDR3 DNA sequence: TGCGCCAGCAGCTTGCCGGGACAACCCATGTCTGAAGCTTTCTTT. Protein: CASSLPGQPMSEAFF. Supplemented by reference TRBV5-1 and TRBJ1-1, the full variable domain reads KAGVTQTPRYLIKTRGQQVTLSCSPISGHRSVSWYQQTPGQGLQFLFEYFSETQRNKGNFPGRFSGRQFSNSRSEMNVSTLELGDSALYLCASSLPGQPMSEAFFGQGTRLTVV.

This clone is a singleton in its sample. The CDR3 DNA follows: TGTGCCAGCACCCTCGGGGGATGGCGAACTGAAGCTTTCTTT. This encodes CASTLGGWRTEAFF. This chain connects TRBV11-2 to TRBJ1-1; weak D call: TRBD1 (5 bases). Trimming shortened V by 7 bases and J by 5 bases, and 17 bases separated the two germline ends. CDR3 size: 14 residues. Germline V CDR1 and CDR2: SGHAT, FQNNGV.

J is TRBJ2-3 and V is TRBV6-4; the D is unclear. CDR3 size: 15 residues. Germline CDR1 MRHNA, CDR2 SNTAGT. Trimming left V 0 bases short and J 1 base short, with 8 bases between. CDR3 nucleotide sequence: TGTGCCAGCAGTGACTCCCCGACTCGCACAGATACGCAGTATTTT. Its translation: CASSDSPTRTDTQYF.

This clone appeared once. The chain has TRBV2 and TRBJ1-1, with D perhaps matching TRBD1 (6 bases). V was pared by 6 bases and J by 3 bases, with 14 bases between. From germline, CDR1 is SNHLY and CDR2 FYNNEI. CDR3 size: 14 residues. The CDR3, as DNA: TGTGCCAGCAGCCCCGGGGGGGCGCACACTGAAGCTTTCTTT. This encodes CASSPGGAHTEAFF.

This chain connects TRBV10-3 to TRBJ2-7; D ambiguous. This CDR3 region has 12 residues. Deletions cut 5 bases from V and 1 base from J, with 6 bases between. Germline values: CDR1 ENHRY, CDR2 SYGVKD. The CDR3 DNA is TGTGCCATCAGTTCCCAGTCCTACGAGCAGTACTTC. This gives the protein CAISSQSYEQYF.

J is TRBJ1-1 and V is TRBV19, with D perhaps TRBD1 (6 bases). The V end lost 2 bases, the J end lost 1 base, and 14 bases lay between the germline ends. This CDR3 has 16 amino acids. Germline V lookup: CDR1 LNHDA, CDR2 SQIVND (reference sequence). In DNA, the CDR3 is TGTGCCAGTAGTATATGGGCGGGGGCGACGAACACTGAAGCTTTCTTT. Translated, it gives CASSIWAGATNTEAFF.

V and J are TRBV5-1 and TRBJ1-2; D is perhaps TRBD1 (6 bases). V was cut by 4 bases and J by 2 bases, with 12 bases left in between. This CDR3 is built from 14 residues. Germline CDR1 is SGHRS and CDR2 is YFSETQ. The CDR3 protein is CASSPRGGNYGYTF. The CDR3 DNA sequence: TGCGCCAGCAGCCCCAGGGGTGGAAACTATGGCTACACCTTC.

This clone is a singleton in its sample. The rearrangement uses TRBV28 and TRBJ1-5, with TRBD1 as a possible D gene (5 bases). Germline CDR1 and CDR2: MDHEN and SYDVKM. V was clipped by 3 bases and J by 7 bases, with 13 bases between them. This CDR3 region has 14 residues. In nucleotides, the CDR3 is TGTGCCAGCAGTTTGGGGGGAGTCCTCCAGCCCCAGCATTTT. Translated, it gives CASSLGGVLQPQHF.

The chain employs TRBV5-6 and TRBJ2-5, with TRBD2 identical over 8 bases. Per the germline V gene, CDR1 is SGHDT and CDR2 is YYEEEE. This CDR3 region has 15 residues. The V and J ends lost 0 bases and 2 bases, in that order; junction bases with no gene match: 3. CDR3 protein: CASSLVTGGQETQYF. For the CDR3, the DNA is TGTGCCAGCAGCTTGGTGACGGGGGGGCAAGAGACCCAGTACTTC.

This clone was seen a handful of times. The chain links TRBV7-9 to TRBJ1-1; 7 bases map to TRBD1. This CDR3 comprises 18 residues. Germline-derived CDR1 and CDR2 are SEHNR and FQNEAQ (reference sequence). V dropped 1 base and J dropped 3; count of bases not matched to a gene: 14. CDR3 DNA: TGTGCCAGCAGCTTAGGGGTATATTCTTCAGGGGGTTACACTGAAGCTTTCTTT. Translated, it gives CASSLGVYSSGGYTEAFF.

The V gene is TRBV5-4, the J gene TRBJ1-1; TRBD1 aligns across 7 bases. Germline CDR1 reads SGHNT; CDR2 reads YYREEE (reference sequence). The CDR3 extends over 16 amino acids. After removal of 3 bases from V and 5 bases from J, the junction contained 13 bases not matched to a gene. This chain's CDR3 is CASSSGVRGLRTEAFF. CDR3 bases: TGTGCCAGCAGCTCTGGGGTAAGGGGGCTGAGGACTGAAGCTTTCTTT.